A selection of T cell receptor beta chains follows, all from one sample in a study of blood T cell repertoires in COVID-19. Sequencing used immunoSEQ multiplex PCR; TCRdb keeps in-frame clones, though not all of them. The sample has some 140,000 clones; 80% to 85% are singletons. The source material was PBMCs or T cells enriched from blood (not recorded which). The source of these receptors is a middle-aged man with acute COVID-19. Both conserved end residues are part of each CDR3. A D gene is named only where the DNA matches it firmly. Expanded clones are given a class, and other clones once, few, many or no size at all.

.	TRBD1	TRBV19	TRBJ1-5	CASSTLQGNQPQHF	TGTGCCAGTAGTACCCTACAGGGGAATCAGCCCCAGCATTTT
.	TRBD1	TRBV15	TRBJ1-2	CATGTENGYTF	TGTGCCACCGGGACAGAAAATGGCTACACCTTC
.	TRBD1	TRBV28	TRBJ2-2	CASSSGQGRTGELFF	TGTGCCAGCAGTTCCGGACAGGGAAGGACCGGGGAGCTGTTTTTT
.	TRBD1	TRBV5-1	TRBJ1-3	CASKGTGVGSGNTIYF	TGCGCCAGCAAAGGGACAGGGGTAGGATCCGGAAACACCATATATTTT
.	TRBD1	TRBV5-1	TRBJ2-1	CASSPDLGQETYNEQFF	TGCGCCAGCAGCCCCGACCTGGGACAGGAGACATACAATGAGCAGTTCTTC
once	.	TRBV23-1	TRBJ2-7	CASSAPESYEQYF	TGCGCCAGCAGTGCGCCCGAGTCCTACGAGCAGTACTTC
.	.	TRBV5-6	TRBJ1-3	CASSSGIRIGNTIYF	TGTGCCAGCAGCTCTGGAATCAGGATCGGAAACACCATATATTTT
.	.	TRBV6-5	TRBJ1-5	CASHLPGGQPQHF	TGTGCCAGCCACCTCCCGGGGGGCCAGCCCCAGCATTTT
.	.	TRBV6-1	TRBJ2-3	CASSEAGAITDTQYF	TGTGCCAGCAGTGAGGCAGGGGCAATCACAGATACGCAGTATTTT
.	.	TRBV11-2	TRBJ2-1	CASSLDPSSYNEQFF	TGTGCCAGCAGCTTAGACCCGAGCTCCTACAATGAGCAGTTCTTC
once	TRBD1	TRBV18	TRBJ2-1	CASSPPIQQGRLSYNEQFF	TGTGCCAGCTCACCACCCATTCAACAGGGGCGATTATCCTACAATGAGCAGTTCTTC
.	TRBD1	TRBV2	TRBJ2-7	CASSEEGQVFFEQYF	TGTGCCAGCAGTGAAGAGGGACAGGTCTTTTTCGAGCAGTACTTC
.	.	TRBV2	TRBJ1-1	CASSVWGMNTEAFF	TGTGCCAGCAGCGTGTGGGGCATGAACACTGAAGCTTTCTTT
few	TRBD2	TRBV7-9	TRBJ2-2	CASSLQGLADNTGELFF	TGTGCCAGCAGCTTACAGGGACTAGCGGATAACACCGGGGAGCTGTTTTTT
many	.	TRBV11-3	TRBJ2-7	CASSKDSNEQYF	TGTGCCAGCAGTAAAGACAGTAACGAGCAGTACTTC
.	.	TRBV4-3	TRBJ1-1	CASSQDNLNTEAFF	TGCGCCAGCAGCCAAGACAACTTGAACACTGAAGCTTTCTTT
.	TRBD1	TRBV29-1	TRBJ2-7	CSVEVGDSYEQYF	TGCAGCGTTGAAGTAGGGGACAGCTACGAGCAGTACTTC
.	.	TRBV5-5	TRBJ2-5	CASTAGGARETQYF	TGTGCCAGCACAGCCGGCGGGGCCCGGGAGACCCAGTACTTC
once	TRBD2	TRBV7-2	TRBJ2-2	CASIESSGRVGTGELFF	TGTGCCAGCATCGAATCTAGCGGGAGAGTAGGCACCGGGGAGCTGTTTTTT
.	.	TRBV6-2/TRBV6-3	TRBJ2-7	CASSPGAGREWHEQYF	TGTGCCAGCAGCCCGGGGGCCGGGCGGGAGTGGCACGAGCAGTACTTC
.	.	TRBV6-9	TRBJ2-7	CASSYPGLRYEQYF	TGTGCCAGCAGTTATCCCGGACTGCGATACGAGCAGTACTTC
.	TRBD1	TRBV5-6	TRBJ2-1	CASSFGQGRDEQFF	TGTGCCAGCAGCTTCGGACAGGGGAGGGATGAGCAGTTCTTC
few	TRBD1	TRBV3-1/TRBV3-2	TRBJ1-1	CASSPMGQTYTEAFF	TGTGCCAGCAGCCCTATGGGACAGACCTACACTGAAGCTTTCTTT
.	TRBD1	TRBV18	TRBJ2-7	CASSPTGTVSGTKQYF	TGTGCCAGCTCACCAACCGGGACAGTAAGTGGTACGAAGCAGTACTTC
.	.	TRBV28	TRBJ1-5	CASWTGNQPQHF	TGTGCCAGCTGGACAGGCAATCAGCCCCAGCATTTT
once	.	TRBV7-8	TRBJ2-1	CASSLVQVHNEQFF	TGTGCCAGCAGCTTAGTACAGGTACACAATGAGCAGTTCTTC
.	TRBD2	TRBV2	TRBJ2-5	CASSTGLAGPGETQYF	TGTGCCAGCAGTACAGGACTAGCGGGGCCGGGGGAGACCCAGTACTTC
few	TRBD1	TRBV18	TRBJ2-5	CASSPRTGVEETQYF	TGTGCCAGCTCACCAAGGACAGGGGTTGAAGAGACCCAGTACTTC
.	.	TRBV9	TRBJ2-7	CASSYDHSEQYF	TGTGCCAGCAGCTACGACCACAGTGAGCAGTACTTC
.	.	TRBV27	TRBJ2-7	CASSPFRRSSYEQYF	TGTGCCAGCAGTCCTTTTCGGCGGTCCTCCTACGAGCAGTACTTC
few	TRBD1	TRBV11-2	TRBJ1-1	CASSLDLGQGYTEAFF	TGTGCCAGCAGCCTTGATTTAGGACAGGGCTACACTGAAGCTTTCTTT
.	TRBD1	TRBV7-2	TRBJ1-2	CASSSTGSSYGYTF	TGTGCCAGCAGTTCGACAGGGAGCTCTTATGGCTACACCTTC
.	.	TRBV7-9	TRBJ1-5	CASSLGGESQPQHF	TGTGCCAGCAGCTTGGGTGGGGAGTCCCAACCCCAGCATTTT
.	TRBD1	TRBV28	TRBJ2-7	CASTIVGDSYEQYF	TGTGCCAGCACTATCGTAGGGGACAGTTACGAGCAGTACTTC
once	TRBD1	TRBV18	TRBJ1-2	CASSQDRDYGYTF	TGTGCCAGCTCTCAGGACAGGGATTATGGCTACACCTTC
few	TRBD1	TRBV30	TRBJ2-5	CAWSAPTGQETQYF	TGTGCCTGGAGTGCCCCGACAGGGCAAGAGACCCAGTACTTC
.	.	TRBV7-2	TRBJ1-3	CASSLTPSPGNTIYF	TGTGCCAGCAGCTTAACGCCCAGTCCCGGAAACACCATATATTTT
.	.	TRBV7-9	TRBJ1-5	CASSLVGGNQPQHF	TGTGCCAGCAGCTTAGTCGGGGGCAATCAGCCCCAGCATTTT